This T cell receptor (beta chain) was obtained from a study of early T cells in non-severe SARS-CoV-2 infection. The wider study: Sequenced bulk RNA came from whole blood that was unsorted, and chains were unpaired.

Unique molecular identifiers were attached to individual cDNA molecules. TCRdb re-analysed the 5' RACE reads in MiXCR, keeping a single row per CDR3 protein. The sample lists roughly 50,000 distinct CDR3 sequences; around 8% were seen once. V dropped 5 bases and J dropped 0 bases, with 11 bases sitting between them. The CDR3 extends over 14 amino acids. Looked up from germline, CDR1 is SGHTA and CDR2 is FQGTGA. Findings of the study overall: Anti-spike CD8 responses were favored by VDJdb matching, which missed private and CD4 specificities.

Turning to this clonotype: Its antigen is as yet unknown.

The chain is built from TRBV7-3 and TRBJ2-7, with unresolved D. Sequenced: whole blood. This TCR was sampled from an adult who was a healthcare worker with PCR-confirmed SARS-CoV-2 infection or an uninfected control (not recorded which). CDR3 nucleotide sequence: TGTGCCAGCAGCGCCGAGATCAGCTCCTACGAGCAGTACTTC. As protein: CASSAEISSYEQYF.